This TCR beta chain was captured by sequencing in a study of shared clonotypes between healthy human individuals. At the level of the study: The cohort comprised a couple of women and a few men. Their ages spanned 18 to 49 years.

In the naive CD8 group, cells lacked CD45RO and were positively selected for CCR7, so terminally differentiated effector memory CD45RA+ cells were left out. To note about this clone: Antigen: not known.

Germline values: CDR1 SGHRS, CDR2 YFSETQ. The CDR3 runs 14 residues. The V and J ends lost 5 bases and 7 bases respectively, with 16 bases between them. Points from the study as a whole: Represented genetic and exposure-history diversity was restricted by having few donors. Naive CD4 clonotypes were shared across a few donors at roughly 5%.

Produced via immunoSEQ multiplex PCR; TCRdb's table is partial and in-frame only. Seen here are around 2.1 million clones, just over 90% observed once, and the top ten hold over 1.5%. The clonotype originates from a young man in good health. Some clones in this sample may be carry-over from other donors' samples. The chain combines TRBV5-1 with TRBJ2-1; unclear D gene. Sequenced material: naive CD8+ T cells from PBMCs. Here the CDR3 DNA reads TGCGCCAGCAGTTTAGGTCTCAACGGGAATGAGCAGTTCTTC. It codes for CASSLGLNGNEQFF.